Detailed here is one TCR beta chain. Its cognate antigen is unknown. This specimen comes from a study of Ad26.COV2.S vaccination and SARS-CoV-2 variants. The study, taken as a whole, reports: Non-spike TCR breadth did not differ much between vaccine and placebo recipients.

The CDR3 totals 17 residues. V was pared by 0 bases and J by 5 bases, with 17 bases between. Germline CDR1 reads LGHNA; CDR2 reads YSLEER. Sequenced by immunoSEQ multiplex PCR; TCRdb stores in-frame clones only, minus some. Among fewer than 150,000 clones listed, about nine tenths were seen once. The source of this sequence is a human donor who had recovered from COVID-19. The V and J genes are TRBV4-3 and TRBJ1-5; no definite D call. Source: peripheral blood, taken after recovery from COVID-19. In DNA, the CDR3 is TGCGCCAGCAGCCAAGAGGACGCCGACCCTCCTTATCAGCCCCAGCATTTT. Translating it yields CASSQEDADPPYQPQHF.